This T cell receptor beta chain is from a study of CD8 T cells in ankylosing spondylitis. TCRdb itself ran the 5' RACE reads through MiXCR, one entry per CDR3 protein. The sample holds approximately 300,000 distinct CDR3 sequences, less than 9.5% seen once. Remarks on this clonotype: The antigen is undetermined.

Germline V gene data show CDR1 as SEHNR and CDR2 as FQNEAQ (reference sequence). Between the trimmed V and J ends, which lost 3 bases and 0 bases, there was a span of 10 bases. The CDR3 is 15 amino acids. Overall study findings and caveats: Within ankylosing spondylitis blood, a TCR beta motif made up of eight highly homologous variants appeared to be characteristic.

The TCR originated in a male donor with ankylosing spondylitis. Material: blood, either unsorted or a sorted T cell fraction (not recorded which). V is TRBV7-9 and J is TRBJ2-3; D is unclear. CDR3 residues: CASSFWALSTDTQYF. CDR3 DNA sequence: TGTGCCAGCAGCTTTTGGGCTCTTAGCACAGATACGCAGTATTTT.